The sequence of this TCR beta chain was determined in a study of blood T cell repertoires in COVID-19 (dated by TCRdb to between 2020 and 2021). With regard to the full study: Collaborator samples came from the United States, Italy and Spain and covered acute and convalescent phases of COVID-19. The material from the prospective study consisted of cDNA or gDNA derived from T cells, B-cell-depleted T cells, or PBMCs. Subjects who had been exposed to COVID-19, were actively infected with it, or had recovered from it provided the deeply sampled blood TCRbeta repertoires that made up the dataset. The repertoires were made available in a free public database intended to serve as a resource for research on the immune response to SARS-CoV-2. The samples were drawn from two sources: the first 160 participants of the ongoing ImmuneRACE study, and about 1,300 subjects contributed by 6 global collaborators. The sample metadata nearly always contained a de-identified subject ID, COVID-19 status, age in years and sex. Where available, HLA class I and class II types were taken from metadata supplied by the sample provider and were not determined by assay-based typing. The study at large found these results: The quantity of clinical and demographic metadata differed by source and by participant and was supplied without curation.

Each collaborating institution followed its own protocols to collect whole blood in K2EDTA tubes. Collaborator samples were shipped for TCRbeta analysis as frozen whole blood, isolated PBMCs, or DNA extracted from either sample type. The germline V gene (reference sequence) yields MNHEY for CDR1 and SMNVEV for CDR2. The cysteine opens and the phenylalanine closes a CDR3 of 15 amino acids. The kept DNA is CDR3 alone, 45 bases in frame from the first base. V loses 7 bases at its end and J loses 0 bases; junction bases beyond the gene matches: 4. About this clone: What this receptor recognizes is not known. No base qualities exist here, and no much larger clone lies one base off it.

TCRbeta CDR3 regions were amplified from genomic DNA using the immunoSEQ Assay, a bias-controlled multiplex PCR. The original methods were these. The number of nucleated cells in each sample was estimated from the amplification of reference gene primers within the assay. Sequence reads were collapsed and filtered to measure the absolute abundance of every unique TCRbeta CDR3 rearrangement. For each sample, productive Simpson clonality was calculated by taking the square root of Simpson's diversity index across productive rearrangements. What TCRdb holds here is the immuneACCESS table cut down to in-frame rearrangements. Part of the clones is not present; checked against another copy, under half of the missing clones reflect an unresolved V gene, and the others are unexplained. V and J calls and clone size are those listed in that table; D and trimming were worked out from the DNA. This sample comprises nearly 110,000 clones, around nine tenths of them detected only once. Clones ranked in the top ten supply roughly 1.2% of the sample.

Here the chain combines TRBV27 and TRBJ2-2, with TRBD2 identical over 8 junction bases. The receptor was isolated from a woman aged 25 to 39 with acute or convalescent COVID-19. The sequenced sample consisted of peripheral blood. The DNA sequence is given as TGTGCCAGCACTCCGGGACTAGCGAACACCGGGGAGCTGTTTTTT. Its product reads: CASTPGLANTGELFF.